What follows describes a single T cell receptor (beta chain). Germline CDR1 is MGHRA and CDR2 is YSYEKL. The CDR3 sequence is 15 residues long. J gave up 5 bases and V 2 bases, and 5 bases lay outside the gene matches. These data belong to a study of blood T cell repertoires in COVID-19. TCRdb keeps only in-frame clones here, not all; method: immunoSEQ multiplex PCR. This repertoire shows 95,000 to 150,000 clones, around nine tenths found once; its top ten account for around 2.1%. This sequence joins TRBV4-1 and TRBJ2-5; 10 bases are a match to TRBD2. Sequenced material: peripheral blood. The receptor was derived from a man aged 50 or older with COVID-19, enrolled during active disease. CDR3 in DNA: TGCGCCAGCAGCCAATCTAGCGGGAGATTTGAGACCCAGTACTTC. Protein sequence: CASSQSSGRFETQYF.